Presented here are 7 T cell receptor beta chains from one specimen sequenced in a study of blood T cell repertoires in COVID-19. Profiled with immunoSEQ multiplex PCR; TCRdb holds only in-frame clones, not every one. This table has some 160,000 clones, roughly nine tenths appearing once. Sequencing was carried out using peripheral blood. All receptors derive from a woman aged 70-85 years with acute or convalescent COVID-19.

The chain has TRBV2 and TRBJ1-5, with D tentatively TRBD1 (6 bases). This CDR3 has 15 residues. Deletions cut 4 bases from V and 7 bases from J, with 17 bases between. The germline gives CDR1 SNHLY, CDR2 FYNNEI. The CDR3 protein is CASSVQPQGGQPQHF. The CDR3 DNA reads as TGTGCCAGCAGTGTACAGCCACAGGGTGGACAGCCCCAGCATTTT.

This sequence joins TRBV4-3 and TRBJ2-2; 9 bases are a match to TRBD2. The V and J ends lost 0 bases and 5 bases, in that order; junction bases with no gene match: 10. CDR1 and CDR2 (germline): LGHNA, YSLEER. The CDR3 is made up of 18 amino acids. CDR3 residues: CASSQDLASGVGTGELFF. CDR3 bases: TGCGCCAGCAGCCAAGATCTCGCTAGCGGGGTGGGGACCGGGGAGCTGTTTTTT.

This sequence joins TRBV5-1 and TRBJ2-1, with TRBD2 identical over 8 bases. The germline V gene has CDR1 SGHRS and CDR2 YFSETQ. This CDR3 spans 14 amino acids. Trimming at V came to 4 bases and at J to 8 bases, leaving 8 bases not matched to a gene. In DNA, the CDR3 is TGCGCCAGCAGCGCTGGGACTAGTGGAGATGAGCAGTTCTTC. Protein product: CASSAGTSGDEQFF.

As concerns this clone: Other DNA sequences in the same sample also yield this CDR3. The CDR3 DNA reads as TGCAGTGCTAGTCGTAGCGGGAGAGTCGGTGAGCAGTTCTTC. It yields the protein CSASRSGRVGEQFF. The chain employs TRBV20-1 and TRBJ2-1; 9 nucleotides line up with TRBD2. Unmatched junction bases numbered 9, after V lost 3 bases and J lost 9 bases. Germline V CDR1 and CDR2: DFQATT, SNEGSKA (reference sequence). The length of the CDR3 is 14 residues.

This chain connects TRBV5-1 to TRBJ2-1, with D possibly being TRBD1 (6 bases). CDR1 is SGHRS and CDR2 is YFSETQ in the germline V gene. This CDR3 contains 16 residues. V lost 1 base to trimming and J lost 2 bases, with 13 bases between them. This CDR3 reads CASSLLSEGAYNEQFF. In DNA form, the CDR3 reads TGCGCCAGCAGCTTGTTAAGCGAGGGGGCCTACAATGAGCAGTTCTTC.

This clone was detected only a few times. The chain employs TRBV7-9 and TRBJ2-1; no clear D. The CDR3 extends over 15 amino acids. Trimming took off 3 bases at V and 2 bases at J, with 11 bases between the two ends. Germline loops: CDR1 SEHNR, CDR2 FQNEAQ (reference sequence). CDR3 nucleotides: TGTGCCAGCAGCTTTAGTGGCGGAACCTACAATGAGCAGTTCTTC. Its translation: CASSFSGGTYNEQFF.

This clone came up a few times. The junction departs from the called germline gene at one end, perhaps through a read error. The chain joins TRBV10-1 to TRBJ2-7; the D gene is possibly TRBD1 (5 bases). This CDR3 region has 10 residues. CDR1 and CDR2 (germline): WNHNN, SYGVQD (reference sequence). CDR3: CASMASTADF. Here the CDR3 DNA reads TGCGCCAGCATGGCCTCGACAGCAGACTTC.